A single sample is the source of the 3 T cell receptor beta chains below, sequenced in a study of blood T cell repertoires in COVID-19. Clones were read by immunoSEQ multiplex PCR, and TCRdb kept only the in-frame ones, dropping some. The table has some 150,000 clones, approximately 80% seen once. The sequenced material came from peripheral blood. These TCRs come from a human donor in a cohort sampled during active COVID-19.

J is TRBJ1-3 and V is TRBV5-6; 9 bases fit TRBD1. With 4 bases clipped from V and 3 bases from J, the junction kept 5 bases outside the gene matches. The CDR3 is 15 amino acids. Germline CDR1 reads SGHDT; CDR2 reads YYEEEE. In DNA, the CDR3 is TGTGCCAGCAGCAGGGACAGGGTTAGTGGAAACACCATATATTTT. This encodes CASSRDRVSGNTIYF.

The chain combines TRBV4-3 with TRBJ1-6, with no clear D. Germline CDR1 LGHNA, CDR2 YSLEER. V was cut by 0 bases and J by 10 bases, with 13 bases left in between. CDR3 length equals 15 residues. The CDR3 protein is CASSQEYRVGSPLHF. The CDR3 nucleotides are TGCGCCAGCAGCCAAGAGTACCGGGTCGGGTCACCCCTCCACTTT.

The CDR3 here is CASSSDSGGYTF. CDR3 DNA: TGTGCCAGCAGTTCGGACAGTGGGGGCTACACCTTC. The rearrangement links TRBV6-2 or TRBV6-3 to TRBJ1-2, with D possibly matching TRBD1 (6 bases). The CDR3 has 12 amino acids. CDR1 MNHEY and CDR2 SVGEGT come from the germline V gene. The V end was cut by 4 bases, the J end by 8 bases, with 11 bases between.